This TCR beta chain was captured in a study of T cell repertoires in cytomegalovirus infection. Study findings and constraints: Clonotypes of TCR beta that were HLA-C-restricted and CMV-specific dominated the ex vivo response.

The trim removed 6 bases at V and 6 bases at J, leaving 7 bases unmatched. The length of the CDR3 is 14 residues. Via MiXCR, TCRdb re-called the reads, giving one row per CDR3 protein. The table records 510,000 or so distinct CDR3 sequences, around 27% of them present only once. As to this clonotype: The antigen remains undetermined.

The TCR sequence derives from a human donor in good health (CMV status not recorded). Some clones in this sample may be carry-over from other donors' samples. V gene TRBV12-3 or TRBV12-4 combines with J gene TRBJ1-5, with 8 positions matching TRBD1. Input material: PBMCs. Here the CDR3 reads CASRPQGAGQPQHF. The CDR3 DNA is TGTGCCAGCAGACCTCAGGGGGCAGGTCAGCCCCAGCATTTT.